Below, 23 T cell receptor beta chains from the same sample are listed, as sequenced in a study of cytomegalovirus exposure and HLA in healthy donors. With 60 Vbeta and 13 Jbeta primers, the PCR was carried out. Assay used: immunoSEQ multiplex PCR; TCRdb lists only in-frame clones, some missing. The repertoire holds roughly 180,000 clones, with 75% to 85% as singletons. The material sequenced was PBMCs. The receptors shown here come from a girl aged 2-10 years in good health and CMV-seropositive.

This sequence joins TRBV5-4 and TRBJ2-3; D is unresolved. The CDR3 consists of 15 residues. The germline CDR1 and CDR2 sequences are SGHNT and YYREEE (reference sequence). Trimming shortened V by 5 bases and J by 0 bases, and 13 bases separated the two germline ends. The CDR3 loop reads CASSRKLSSTDTQYF. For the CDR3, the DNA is TGTGCCAGCAGTCGTAAACTATCTAGCACAGATACGCAGTATTTT.

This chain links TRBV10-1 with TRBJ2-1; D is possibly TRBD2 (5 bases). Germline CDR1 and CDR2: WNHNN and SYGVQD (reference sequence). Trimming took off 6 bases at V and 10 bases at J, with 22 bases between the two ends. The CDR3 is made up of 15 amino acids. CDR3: CASSPGGPPESEQFF. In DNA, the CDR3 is TGCGCCAGCAGCCCCGGAGGCCCCCCTGAATCGGAGCAGTTCTTC.

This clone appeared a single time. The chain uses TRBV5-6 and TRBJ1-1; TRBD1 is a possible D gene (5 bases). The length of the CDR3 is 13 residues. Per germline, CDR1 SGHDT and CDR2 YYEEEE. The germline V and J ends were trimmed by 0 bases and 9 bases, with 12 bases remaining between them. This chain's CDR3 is CASSLVGGRQAFF. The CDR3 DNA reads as TGTGCCAGCAGCTTGGTGGGGGGGAGACAAGCTTTCTTT.

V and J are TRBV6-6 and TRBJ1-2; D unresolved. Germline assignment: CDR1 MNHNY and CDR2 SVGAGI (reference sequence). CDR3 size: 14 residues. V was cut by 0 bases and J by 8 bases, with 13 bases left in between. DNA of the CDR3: TGTGCCAGCAGTTACTCGGAAGGACTGCGGGGCTACACCTTC. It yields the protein CASSYSEGLRGYTF.

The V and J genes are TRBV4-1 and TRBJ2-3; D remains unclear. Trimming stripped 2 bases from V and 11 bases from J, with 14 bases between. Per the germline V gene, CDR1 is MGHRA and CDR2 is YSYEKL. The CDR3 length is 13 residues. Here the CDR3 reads CASSQRAGEEQYF. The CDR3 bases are TGCGCCAGCAGCCAACGAGCTGGTGAGGAGCAGTATTTT.

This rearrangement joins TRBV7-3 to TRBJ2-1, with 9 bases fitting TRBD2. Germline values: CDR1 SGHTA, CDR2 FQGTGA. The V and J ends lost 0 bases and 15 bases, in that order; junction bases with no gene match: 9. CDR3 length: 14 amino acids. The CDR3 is CASSLTASGVNMFF. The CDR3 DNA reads TGTGCCAGCAGCTTAACGGCTAGCGGGGTAAATATGTTCTTC.

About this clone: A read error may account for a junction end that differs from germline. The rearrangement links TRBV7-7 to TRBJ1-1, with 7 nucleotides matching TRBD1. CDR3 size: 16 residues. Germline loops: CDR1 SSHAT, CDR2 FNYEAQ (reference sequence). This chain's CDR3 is CASRPLRDSDGTEAFF. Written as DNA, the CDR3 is TGTGCTAGCAGGCCGCTGAGGGACAGCGACGGCACTGAAGCTTTCTTT.

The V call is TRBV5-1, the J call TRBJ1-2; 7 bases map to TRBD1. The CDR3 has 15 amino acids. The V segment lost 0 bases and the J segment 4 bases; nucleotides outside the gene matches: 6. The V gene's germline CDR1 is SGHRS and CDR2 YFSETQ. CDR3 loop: CASSLDPAGGYGYTF. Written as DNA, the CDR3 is TGCGCCAGCAGCTTGGACCCGGCAGGGGGCTATGGCTACACCTTC.

In DNA form, the CDR3 reads TGTGCCAGCGGACAGGGGTTGAGCTCCTATAATTCACCCCTCCACTTT. It encodes CASGQGLSSYNSPLHF. This chain connects TRBV6-6 to TRBJ1-6; 9 nucleotides match TRBD1. CDR3 size: 16 residues. V lost 8 bases, J lost 0 bases, and 5 bases stayed unmatched. Germline-derived CDR1 and CDR2 are MNHNY and SVGAGI (reference sequence).

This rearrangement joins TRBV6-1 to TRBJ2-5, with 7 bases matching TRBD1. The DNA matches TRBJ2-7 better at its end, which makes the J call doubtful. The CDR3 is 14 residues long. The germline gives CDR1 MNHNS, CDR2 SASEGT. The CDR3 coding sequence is TGTGCCAGCAGTGTACAGGGGCAGACCTACGAGCAGTACTTC. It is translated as CASSVQGQTYEQYF.

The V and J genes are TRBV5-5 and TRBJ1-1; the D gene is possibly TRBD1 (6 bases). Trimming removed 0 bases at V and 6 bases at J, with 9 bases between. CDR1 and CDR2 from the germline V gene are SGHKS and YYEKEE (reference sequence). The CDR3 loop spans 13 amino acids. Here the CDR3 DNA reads TGTGCCAGCAGCTTGGTGGGGGCCTCTGAAGCTTTCTTT. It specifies CASSLVGASEAFF.

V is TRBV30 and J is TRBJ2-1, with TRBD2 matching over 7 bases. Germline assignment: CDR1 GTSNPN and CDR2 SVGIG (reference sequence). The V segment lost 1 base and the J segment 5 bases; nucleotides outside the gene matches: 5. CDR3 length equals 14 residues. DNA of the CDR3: TGTGCCTGGAGTGGAGTAGCGGGCAACAATGAGCAGTTCTTC. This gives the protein CAWSGVAGNNEQFF. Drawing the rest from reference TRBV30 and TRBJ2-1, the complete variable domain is SQTIHQWPATLVQPVGSPLSLECTVEGTSNPNLYWYRQAAGRGLQLLFYSVGIGQISSEVPQNLSASRPQDRQFILSSKKLLLSDSGFYLCAWSGVAGNNEQFFGPGTRLTVL.

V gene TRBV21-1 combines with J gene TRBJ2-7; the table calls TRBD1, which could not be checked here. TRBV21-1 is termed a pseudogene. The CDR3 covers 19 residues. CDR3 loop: CASSKEGEPGRFSSYEQYF. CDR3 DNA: TGTGCCAGCAGCAAAGAAGGGGAACCCGGTCGGTTTAGCTCCTACGAGCAGTACTTC.

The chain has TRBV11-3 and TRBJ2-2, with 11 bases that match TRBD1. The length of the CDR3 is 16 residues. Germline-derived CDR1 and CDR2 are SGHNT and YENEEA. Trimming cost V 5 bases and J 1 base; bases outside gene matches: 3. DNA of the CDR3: TGTGCCAGCAGCCCGGGACAGGGGGGGAACACCGGGGAGCTGTTTTTT. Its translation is CASSPGQGGNTGELFF.

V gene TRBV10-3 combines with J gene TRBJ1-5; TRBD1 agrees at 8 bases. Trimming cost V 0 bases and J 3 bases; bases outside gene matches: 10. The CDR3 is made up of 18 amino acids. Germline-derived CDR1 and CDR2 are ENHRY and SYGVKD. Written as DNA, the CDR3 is TGTGCCATCAGTGAGTCGAAAGGTAGGGACAGGTTCAATCAGCCCCAGCATTTT. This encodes CAISESKGRDRFNQPQHF.

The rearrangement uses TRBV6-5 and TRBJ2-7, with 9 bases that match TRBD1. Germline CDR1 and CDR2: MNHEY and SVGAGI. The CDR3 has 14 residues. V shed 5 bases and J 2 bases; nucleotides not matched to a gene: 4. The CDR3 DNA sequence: TGTGCCAGCAGTAGACAGGGGGTCACCTACGAGCAGTACTTC. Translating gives CASSRQGVTYEQYF.

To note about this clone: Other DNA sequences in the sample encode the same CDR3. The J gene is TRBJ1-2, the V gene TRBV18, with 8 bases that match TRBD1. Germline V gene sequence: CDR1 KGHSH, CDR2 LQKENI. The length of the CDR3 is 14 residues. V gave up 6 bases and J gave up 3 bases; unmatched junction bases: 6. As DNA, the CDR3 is TGTGCCAGCTCCCGGACAGGGAGGGACTATGGCTACACCTTC. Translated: CASSRTGRDYGYTF.

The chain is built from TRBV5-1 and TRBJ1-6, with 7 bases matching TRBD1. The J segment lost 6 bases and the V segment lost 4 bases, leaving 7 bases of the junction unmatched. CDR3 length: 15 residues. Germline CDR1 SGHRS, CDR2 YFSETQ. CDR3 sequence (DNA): TGCGCCAGCAGCCCCGGGACAGTAGGTAATTCACCCCTCCACTTT. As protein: CASSPGTVGNSPLHF.

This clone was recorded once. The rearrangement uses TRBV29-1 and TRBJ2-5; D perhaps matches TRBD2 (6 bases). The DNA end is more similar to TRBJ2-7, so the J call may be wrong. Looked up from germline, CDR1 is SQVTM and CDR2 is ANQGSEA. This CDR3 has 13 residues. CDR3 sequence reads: CSVEGGVSYEQYF. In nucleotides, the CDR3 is TGCAGCGTTGAGGGCGGGGTGTCCTACGAGCAGTACTTC.

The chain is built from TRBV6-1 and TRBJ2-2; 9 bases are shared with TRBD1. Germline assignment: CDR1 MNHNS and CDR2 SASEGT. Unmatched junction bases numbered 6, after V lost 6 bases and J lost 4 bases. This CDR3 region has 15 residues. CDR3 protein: CASRVQGASTGELFF. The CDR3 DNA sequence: TGTGCCAGCAGGGTACAGGGGGCGAGCACCGGGGAGCTGTTTTTT.

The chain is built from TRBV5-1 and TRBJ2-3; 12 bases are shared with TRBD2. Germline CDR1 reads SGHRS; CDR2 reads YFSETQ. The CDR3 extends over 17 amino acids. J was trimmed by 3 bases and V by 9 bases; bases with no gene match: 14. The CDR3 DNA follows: TGCGCCACCTCCCCCAGACTAGCGGGAGTAGGGACAGATACGCAGTATTTT. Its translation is CATSPRLAGVGTDTQYF.

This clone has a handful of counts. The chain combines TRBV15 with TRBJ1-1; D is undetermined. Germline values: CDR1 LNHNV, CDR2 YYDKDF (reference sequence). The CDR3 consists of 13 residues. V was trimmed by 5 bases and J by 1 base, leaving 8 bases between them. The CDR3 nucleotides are TGTGCCACCAGCCGGACTGGGAACACTGAAGCTTTCTTT. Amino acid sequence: CATSRTGNTEAFF.

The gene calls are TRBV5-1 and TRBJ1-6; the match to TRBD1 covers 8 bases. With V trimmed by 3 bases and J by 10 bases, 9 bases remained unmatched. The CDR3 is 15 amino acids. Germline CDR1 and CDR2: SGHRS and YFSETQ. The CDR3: CASSWTGPDGSPLHF. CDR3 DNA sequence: TGCGCCAGCAGCTGGACAGGGCCCGACGGCTCACCCCTCCACTTT. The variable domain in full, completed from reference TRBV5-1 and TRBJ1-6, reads KAGVTQTPRYLIKTRGQQVTLSCSPISGHRSVSWYQQTPGQGLQFLFEYFSETQRNKGNFPGRFSGRQFSNSRSEMNVSTLELGDSALYLCASSWTGPDGSPLHFGNGTRLTVT.